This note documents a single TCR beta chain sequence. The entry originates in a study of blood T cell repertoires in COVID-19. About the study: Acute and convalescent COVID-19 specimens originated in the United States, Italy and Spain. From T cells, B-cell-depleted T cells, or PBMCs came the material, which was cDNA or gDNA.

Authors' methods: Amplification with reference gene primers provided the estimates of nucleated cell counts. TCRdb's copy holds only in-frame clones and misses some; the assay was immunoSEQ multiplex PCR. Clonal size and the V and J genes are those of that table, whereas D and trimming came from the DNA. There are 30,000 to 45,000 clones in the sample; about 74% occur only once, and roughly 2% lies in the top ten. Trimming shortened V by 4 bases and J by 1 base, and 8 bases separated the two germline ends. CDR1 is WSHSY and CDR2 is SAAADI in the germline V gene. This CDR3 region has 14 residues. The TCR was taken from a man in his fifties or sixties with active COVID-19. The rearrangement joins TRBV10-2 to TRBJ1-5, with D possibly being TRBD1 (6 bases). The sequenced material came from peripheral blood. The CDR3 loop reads CASSADRSNQPQHF. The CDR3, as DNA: TGCGCCAGCAGTGCGGACAGAAGCAATCAGCCCCAGCATTTT.